Listed here are 18 T cell receptor beta chains from one sample, sequenced in a study of CD8 T cells in ankylosing spondylitis. TCRdb redid the calling of the 5' RACE reads with MiXCR, one entry per CDR3 protein. Of a few hundred thousand distinct CDR3 sequences detected, around 20% appear once; the ten largest clones hold roughly 14%. The sequenced sample consisted of blood, either unsorted or a sorted T cell fraction (not recorded which). The receptors were gathered from a male donor with ankylosing spondylitis or in good health (not recorded which).

The rearrangement uses TRBV12-3 or TRBV12-4 and TRBJ1-2; TRBD1 agrees at 9 bases. The V and J ends lost 7 bases and 6 bases, in that order; junction bases with no gene match: 6. This CDR3 spans 13 amino acids. The CDR3 loop reads CASTLGQGHGYTF. DNA for the CDR3: TGTGCCAGCACACTGGGACAGGGACATGGCTACACCTTC.

This clonotype has just a few counts. V is TRBV4-1 and J is TRBJ2-1, with D maybe TRBD1 (6 bases). The germline V gene encodes CDR1 MGHRA and CDR2 YSYEKL. Trimming took 2 bases from V and 9 from J, leaving 11 bases between them. The CDR3 sequence is 13 residues long. The CDR3, as DNA: TGCGCCAGCAGCCAACCTGGGACATCTGAGCAGTTCTTC. This gives the protein CASSQPGTSEQFF.

This clonotype was counted only a few times. The chain uses TRBV20-1 and TRBJ2-7, with 9 bases that match TRBD1. After removal of 1 base from V and 5 bases from J, the junction contained 9 bases not matched to a gene. CDR1 and CDR2 from the germline V gene are DFQATT and SNEGSKA (reference sequence). CDR3 length: 15 amino acids. The CDR3 protein is CSARGGDRVPHEQYF. The CDR3 DNA sequence: TGCAGTGCTAGAGGGGGGGACAGGGTCCCCCACGAGCAGTACTTC.

This chain uses TRBV20-1 with TRBJ2-7; D is unresolved. This CDR3 region has 13 residues. Germline CDR1 reads DFQATT; CDR2 reads SNEGSKA (reference sequence). Trimming removed 3 bases at V and 2 bases at J, with 11 bases between. The CDR3 sequence is CSARVGPPYEQYF. DNA of the CDR3: TGCAGTGCTAGGGTCGGACCCCCCTACGAGCAGTACTTC.

This sequence joins TRBV6-4 and TRBJ2-5, with 9 bases identical to TRBD2. V lost 3 bases to trimming and J lost 5 bases; unmatched junction nucleotides: 10. Germline CDR1 is MRHNA and CDR2 is SNTAGT. The CDR3 spans 16 residues. The CDR3 DNA follows: TGTGCCAGCAGTGAATTCGGCGGGGGGGCGCAGGAGACCCAGTACTTC. Encoded protein: CASSEFGGGAQETQYF.

This chain connects TRBV3-1 to TRBJ2-7, with 9 bases matching TRBD2. After removal of 2 bases from V and 0 bases from J, the junction contained 5 bases not matched to a gene. Per the germline V gene, CDR1 is LGHDT and CDR2 is YNNKEL (reference sequence). The CDR3 is 16 residues long. Written as DNA, the CDR3 is TGTGCCAGCAGCCAATCAAGCGGGGGGCCCTCCTACGAGCAGTACTTC. It is translated as CASSQSSGGPSYEQYF.

V and J are TRBV29-1 and TRBJ2-1; no reliable D call. V lost 4 bases, J lost 0 bases, and 10 bases lay in between. This CDR3 region has 14 residues. Germline V gene sequence: CDR1 SQVTM, CDR2 ANQGSEA. CDR3 sequence reads: CSVVVVSSYNEQFF. DNA of the CDR3: TGCAGCGTTGTGGTTGTAAGCTCCTACAATGAGCAGTTCTTC.

This clonotype was seen a few times. J is TRBJ1-5 and V is TRBV7-6; the match to TRBD1 covers 10 bases. Germline CDR1 reads SGHVS; CDR2 reads FNYEAQ. The CDR3 is 17 residues long. The ends lost 5 bases at V and 0 bases at J; junction bases unmatched: 7. CDR3 sequence: CASSKWTGGDSNQPQHF. CDR3 sequence (DNA): TGTGCCAGCAGCAAATGGACAGGGGGGGATAGCAATCAGCCCCAGCATTTT.

This rearrangement joins TRBV12-3 or TRBV12-4 to TRBJ2-7, with D tentatively TRBD2 (6 bases). V dropped 5 bases and J dropped 9 bases, with 17 bases sitting between them. The CDR3 is made up of 13 amino acids. This chain's CDR3 is CASSTGLTGGQYF. The CDR3 nucleotides are TGTGCCAGCAGTACCGGACTAACAGGCGGGCAGTACTTC.

The sample holds a few counts of this clonotype. This chain links TRBV27 with TRBJ2-7; TRBD1 might be the D (7 bases). Trimming removed 2 bases at V and 4 bases at J, with 18 bases between. The germline CDR1 and CDR2 sequences are MNHEY and SMNVEV (reference sequence). The CDR3 runs to 16 residues. The CDR3 coding sequence is TGTGCCAGCAGTTTAAGGATGTCAGGGGGGCAGTACGAGCAGTACTTC. This sequence encodes CASSLRMSGGQYEQYF.

The V call is TRBV7-9, the J call TRBJ2-3; D remains ambiguous. Per the germline V gene, CDR1 is SEHNR and CDR2 is FQNEAQ (reference sequence). Trimming cost V 6 bases and J 4 bases, with 11 bases left between them. CDR3 length equals 13 residues. The CDR3 loop is CASRLQTPDTQYF. Written as DNA, the CDR3 is TGTGCCAGCAGACTACAAACCCCAGATACGCAGTATTTT.

This clonotype was observed at least ten times. V is TRBV12-3 or TRBV12-4 and J is TRBJ2-7; the D is unclear. This CDR3 comprises 13 residues. The V end lost 6 bases, the J end lost 5 bases, and 14 bases lay between the germline ends. CDR3 DNA sequence: TGTGCCAGCAGCCCAAGATTAGACCACGAGCAGTACTTC. Translated: CASSPRLDHEQYF.

V and J are TRBV25-1 and TRBJ2-1; 13 bases align to TRBD2. Per germline, CDR1 MGHDK and CDR2 SYGVNS. With V trimmed by 4 bases and J by 8 bases, 11 bases remained unmatched. The CDR3 is 17 amino acids. In DNA form, the CDR3 reads TGTGCCAGCAGTGGCCTCACTAGCGGGGGGGCCATTGATGAGCAGTTCTTC. It translates to CASSGLTSGGAIDEQFF.

This clonotype was detected many times. This chain connects TRBV12-3 or TRBV12-4 to TRBJ2-7, with 7 positions matching TRBD2. There are 14 residues in the CDR3. V shed 3 bases and J 2 bases; nucleotides not matched to a gene: 4. The CDR3: CASSFGGGTYEQYF. In DNA form, the CDR3 reads TGTGCCAGCAGTTTTGGGGGGGGGACCTACGAGCAGTACTTC.

This chain uses TRBV4-1 with TRBJ2-2, with 9 bases lining up with TRBD2. CDR3 size: 20 residues. Germline CDR1 MGHRA, CDR2 YSYEKL. Germline trimming cut 4 bases from V and 2 bases from J; bases unmatched to any gene: 17. Here the CDR3 reads CASSPLVSGGGAQNTGELFF. As DNA, the CDR3 is TGCGCCAGCAGCCCCCTTGTATCAGGCGGGGGGGCTCAAAACACCGGGGAGCTGTTTTTT.

This clonotype was observed a handful of times. The chain combines TRBV9 with TRBJ2-2; TRBD1 might be the D (6 bases). Between the trimmed V and J ends, which lost 4 bases and 4 bases, there was a span of 11 bases. Germline CDR1 is SGDLS and CDR2 is YYNGEE. The CDR3 sequence is 14 residues long. CDR3 DNA: TGTGCCAGCAGCACGGCACAGGGCACCGGGGAGCTGTTTTTT. It codes for CASSTAQGTGELFF.

This chain joins TRBV12-3 or TRBV12-4 and TRBJ2-7, with no clear D. The CDR3 runs 13 residues. Trimming removed 9 bases at V and 0 bases at J, with 12 bases between. CDR3 region: CASGGTSSYEQYF. The CDR3 nucleotides are TGTGCCAGTGGTGGTACCTCCTCCTACGAGCAGTACTTC.

This clonotype was observed a handful of times. The chain has TRBV14 and TRBJ1-4; 9 bases align to TRBD1. The germline CDR1 and CDR2 sequences are SGHDN and FVKESK. V trimming: 1 base; J trimming: 6 bases; junction bases outside the gene matches: 3. CDR3 length equals 15 residues. This CDR3 reads CASSQGGQGHEKLFF. CDR3 in DNA: TGTGCCAGCAGCCAAGGGGGACAGGGTCATGAAAAACTGTTTTTT.